This T cell receptor (beta chain) was captured by sequencing in a study of blood T cell repertoires in COVID-19. Study as a whole: The United States, Italy and Spain provided the acute and convalescent COVID-19 samples. PBMCs, B-cell-depleted T cells, or T cells provided the cDNA or gDNA that made up the material.

This clone was found once. In Seattle, patients joined the study during active infection and were tracked longitudinally. As processed by the authors: Amplification of reference gene primers was used by the study to estimate nucleated cell counts. Repertoires were generated with immunoSEQ multiplex PCR, while TCRdb's copy carries only in-frame clones and drops some. From that table come the V and J calls and clone size; the DNA was used to work out D and trimming. This table holds 11,000 or so clones, over 70% found once. V lost 5 bases and J lost 0, with 20 bases in between. Germline V CDR1 and CDR2: SNHLY, FYNNEI. The CDR3 runs to 18 residues.

The receptor was derived from a man between 60 and 75 years old with COVID-19, enrolled during active disease. The specimen was peripheral blood. The chain employs TRBV2 and TRBJ1-5; a weak D match, TRBD1 (5 bases). CDR3 DNA sequence: TGTGCCAGCAGTCCTCACCCAGGACGGGGGGATAGCAATCAGCCCCAGCATTTT. This encodes CASSPHPGRGDSNQPQHF.